These T cell receptor beta chains were read from a single sample in a study of T cells in Graves' hyperthyroidism and ophthalmopathy. MiXCR was run by TCRdb on the multiplex PCR reads, yielding one entry per CDR3 protein. The data show 350,000 to 500,000 distinct CDR3 sequences, approximately 15% seen once. What was sequenced was blood. These receptors were collected from a young woman with Graves' hyperthyroidism. Both conserved end residues are part of each CDR3. D genes are given only for firm matches. Size values are once, few and many counts, or a class for expanded clones, and some rows have none.

clone size,D gene,J gene,V gene,CDR3 protein,CDR3 DNA
few,TRBD1,TRBJ1-4,TRBV10-3,CAISATPGQGATNEKLFF,TGTGCCATCAGTGCCACCCCGGGACAGGGGGCAACTAATGAAAAACTGTTTTTT
many,-,TRBJ2-7,TRBV18,CASSPSIGRYEQYF,TGTGCCAGCTCACCCTCAATTGGGCGCTACGAGCAGTACTTC
many,TRBD2,TRBJ2-2,TRBV11-2,CASSLEASGIQTGELFF,TGTGCCAGCAGCTTAGAGGCTAGCGGGATCCAAACCGGGGAGCTGTTTTTT
-,TRBD2,TRBJ2-2,TRBV28,CASLAGVTGELFF,TGTGCCAGTCTAGCGGGAGTAACCGGGGAGCTGTTTTTT
once,-,TRBJ2-7,TRBV25-1,CASSEWVGKNGYEQYF,TGTGCCAGCAGTGAATGGGTGGGGAAAAACGGGTACGAGCAGTACTTC
many,TRBD2,TRBJ2-1,TRBV27,CASSLLGVVGLAGGSSYNEQFF,TGTGCCAGCAGTTTATTAGGGGTCGTGGGACTAGCGGGAGGAAGCTCCTACAATGAGCAGTTCTTC
-,-,TRBJ2-7,TRBV11-2,CASTFGPASYEQYF,TGTGCCAGCACCTTCGGGCCAGCCTCCTACGAGCAGTACTTC
many,TRBD2,TRBJ2-3,TRBV7-8,CASRGTSGRKTDTQYF,TGTGCCAGCAGGGGAACTAGCGGGAGGAAAACAGATACGCAGTATTTT
few,-,TRBJ2-7,TRBV9,CASSVGGTSETYEQYF,TGTGCCAGCAGCGTGGGAGGGACATCAGAAACCTACGAGCAGTACTTC
many,TRBD1,TRBJ1-2,TRBV6-1,CASSPTGEIGGYTF,TGTGCCAGCAGCCCGACAGGGGAAATAGGTGGCTACACCTTC
-,TRBD1,TRBJ1-5,TRBV12-3/TRBV12-4,CASRLQGGGQPQHF,TGTGCCAGCAGATTGCAGGGGGGAGGTCAGCCCCAGCATTTT
many,-,TRBJ2-2,TRBV28,CASSLRSTNTGELFF,TGTGCCAGCAGTCTCCGGTCGACGAACACCGGGGAGCTGTTTTTT
-,-,TRBJ1-3,TRBV20-1,CSAKRGSGNTIYF,TGCAGTGCTAAAAGGGGGTCTGGAAACACCATATATTTT
many,-,TRBJ2-2,TRBV11-2,CASSSGSAGELFF,TGTGCCAGCAGCTCAGGCAGCGCCGGGGAGCTGTTTTTT
-,TRBD1,TRBJ1-3,TRBV12-3/TRBV12-4,CASSLRDRGLLVGNTIYF,TGTGCCAGCAGTCTCCGGGACAGGGGGCTCTTGGTGGGAAACACCATATATTTT
many,-,TRBJ2-5,TRBV20-1,CSARDWTQPQETQYF,TGCAGTGCTAGAGATTGGACACAACCCCAAGAGACCCAGTACTTC
-,TRBD2,TRBJ2-7,TRBV27,CASSLSLAGDYEQYF,TGTGCCAGCAGTTTAAGCCTAGCGGGCGATTACGAGCAGTACTTC
-,TRBD2,TRBJ2-1,TRBV4-3,CASSQESSGGKDEQFF,TGCGCCAGCAGCCAAGAATCTAGCGGAGGGAAGGATGAGCAGTTCTTC
many,TRBD1,TRBJ1-1,TRBV20-1,CSARTGDLVAFF,TGCAGTGCCAGGACAGGGGATTTGGTAGCTTTCTTT
-,TRBD1,TRBJ2-2,TRBV18,CASSITGGNTGELFF,TGTGCCAGCTCGATCACAGGGGGTAACACCGGGGAGCTGTTTTTT
many,TRBD1,TRBJ1-5,TRBV12-3/TRBV12-4,CASSLNRGDQPQHF,TGTGCCAGCAGTTTAAACAGGGGCGATCAGCCCCAGCATTTT
-,TRBD2,TRBJ2-7,TRBV12-3/TRBV12-4,CASSPRLAGLAYEQYF,TGTGCCAGCAGTCCGCGACTAGCGGGACTGGCCTACGAGCAGTACTTC
many,-,TRBJ1-5,TRBV6-1,CASSPQPSSNQPQHF,TGTGCCAGCAGTCCTCAGCCCTCTAGCAATCAGCCCCAGCATTTT
-,TRBD1,TRBJ2-3,TRBV6-1,CASSPGTEHHANTDTQYF,TGTGCCAGCAGTCCCGGGACAGAGCATCATGCGAACACAGATACGCAGTATTTT
-,TRBD1,TRBJ2-7,TRBV14,CASRRTGNYEQYF,TGTGCCAGCAGGCGGACAGGGAACTACGAGCAGTACTTC
many,TRBD1,TRBJ2-1,TRBV6-1,CASARTGGSNEQFF,TGTGCCAGCGCCAGGACAGGGGGGAGCAATGAGCAGTTCTTC
-,-,TRBJ2-6,TRBV6-1,CASTGSGANVLTF,TGTGCCAGCACGGGCTCTGGGGCCAACGTCCTGACTTTC
many,TRBD2,TRBJ2-1,TRBV6-1,CASSVAGSYNEQFF,TGTGCCAGCAGTGTAGCGGGGTCCTACAATGAGCAGTTCTTC
-,-,TRBJ2-7,TRBV3-1,CASSHTSTYEQYF,TGTGCCAGCAGCCATACTAGTACCTACGAGCAGTACTTC
many,-,TRBJ2-3,TRBV2,CASSEDYTDTQYF,TGTGCCAGCAGTGAAGACTACACAGATACGCAGTATTTT
few,-,TRBJ2-2,TRBV5-1,CASSLAAGNTGELFF,TGCGCCAGCAGCTTGGCTGCAGGAAACACCGGGGAGCTGTTTTTT
many,TRBD2,TRBJ2-5,TRBV9,CASSVGLAGEETQYF,TGTGCCAGCAGCGTAGGGCTAGCGGGAGAAGAGACCCAGTACTTC
many,TRBD1,TRBJ2-5,TRBV20-1,CSADRQDRGETQYF,TGCAGTGCGGACCGTCAGGACAGGGGAGAGACCCAGTACTTC
few,-,TRBJ1-1,TRBV25-1,CASRMQANTEAFF,TGTGCCAGCAGGATGCAGGCGAACACTGAAGCTTTCTTT
-,-,TRBJ2-1,TRBV4-1,CASSPSPRDEQFF,TGCGCCAGCAGCCCAAGCCCGAGAGATGAGCAGTTCTTC
many,-,TRBJ1-1,TRBV30,CAWIRVPRNTEAFF,TGTGCCTGGATACGAGTACCCAGGAACACTGAAGCTTTCTTT
many,TRBD2,TRBJ2-1,TRBV28,CASSKLLAGLHNEQFF,TGTGCCAGCAGTAAGCTACTAGCGGGACTACACAATGAGCAGTTCTTC
many,TRBD1,TRBJ2-7,TRBV28,CASSFGTGTYEQYF,TGTGCCAGCAGTTTCGGGACAGGGACTTACGAGCAGTACTTC
many,-,TRBJ2-6,TRBV28,CASNTGSSGANVLTF,TGTGCCAGCAATACAGGGAGCTCTGGGGCCAACGTCCTGACTTTC
few,-,TRBJ1-1,TRBV7-9,CASSLAGTTGTEAFF,TGTGCCAGCAGCTTAGCTGGGACGACGGGTACTGAAGCTTTCTTT
few,-,TRBJ2-1,TRBV6-2/TRBV6-3,CASSRDSALAYNEQFF,TGTGCCAGCAGTCGCGACAGCGCACTCGCCTACAATGAGCAGTTCTTC
-,TRBD2,TRBJ2-3,TRBV5-6,CASSVFWTSLTDTQYF,TGTGCCAGCAGCGTCTTCTGGACTAGCTTAACAGATACGCAGTATTTT
-,TRBD1,TRBJ2-4,TRBV2,CASSEEQGLYIQYF,TGTGCCAGCAGTGAAGAACAGGGGTTGTACATTCAGTACTTC
-,TRBD2,TRBJ2-1,TRBV20-1,CSADGLAGYNEQFF,TGCAGTGCTGACGGACTAGCGGGTTACAATGAGCAGTTCTTC
many,-,TRBJ1-1,TRBV7-9,CASSLERGPVAFF,TGTGCCAGCAGCTTAGAACGGGGGCCGGTAGCTTTCTTT
few,TRBD2,TRBJ2-7,TRBV6-5,CASSYIGTSGTYEQYF,TGTGCCAGCAGTTATATAGGGACTAGCGGGACCTACGAGCAGTACTTC
few,-,TRBJ2-1,TRBV25-1,CASSEFLQGPYNEQFF,TGTGCCAGCAGTGAATTTTTACAGGGTCCTTACAATGAGCAGTTCTTC
many,TRBD2,TRBJ2-7,TRBV7-2,CASSLSGIGDEQYF,TGTGCCAGCAGCCTTAGCGGGATCGGGGACGAGCAGTACTTC
many,TRBD2,TRBJ2-1,TRBV12-3/TRBV12-4,CASTELAGYNEQFF,TGTGCCAGCACCGAACTAGCGGGCTACAATGAGCAGTTCTTC
-,-,TRBJ2-2,TRBV18,CASSPRRKDAGELFF,TGTGCCAGCTCCCCACGCAGGAAAGACGCCGGGGAGCTGTTTTTT
-,TRBD2,TRBJ2-1,TRBV5-1,CASSYLAGETYNEQFF,TGCGCCAGCAGCTATCTAGCGGGGGAAACCTACAATGAGCAGTTCTTC
many,TRBD1,TRBJ1-3,TRBV12-3/TRBV12-4,CASSFDRGTGNTIYF,TGTGCCAGCAGTTTTGACAGGGGTACTGGAAACACCATATATTTT
many,-,TRBJ2-2,TRBV9,CASSVAAGPGELFF,TGTGCCAGCAGCGTAGCTGCGGGCCCCGGGGAGCTGTTTTTT
-,TRBD1,TRBJ2-7,TRBV4-1,CASSKEITGGEQYF,TGCGCCAGCAGCAAAGAAATAACAGGGGGCGAGCAGTACTTC
many,-,TRBJ2-2,TRBV27,CASSFESSFNTGELFF,TGTGCCAGCAGTTTTGAGTCTAGCTTTAACACCGGGGAGCTGTTTTTT
many,-,TRBJ1-6,TRBV4-2,CASSQEAGTSGSPLHF,TGTGCCAGCAGCCAAGAGGCTGGGACAAGTGGATCACCCCTCCACTTT
few,-,TRBJ2-5,TRBV4-1,CASSQGWDPLETQYF,TGCGCCAGCAGCCAAGGCTGGGACCCTCTCGAGACCCAGTACTTC
once,-,TRBJ2-4,TRBV6-1,CASSERLGGRAKNIQYF,TGTGCCAGCAGTGAAAGGTTAGGTGGGAGAGCCAAAAACATTCAGTACTTC
many,-,TRBJ2-7,TRBV3-1,CASSQAGINYEQYF,TGTGCCAGCAGCCAAGCCGGAATTAACTACGAGCAGTACTTC